This passage covers 25 T cell receptor beta chains from one sample sequenced in a study of T cell clonality in common variable immunodeficiency. Sequenced by immunoSEQ multiplex PCR; TCRdb stores in-frame clones only, minus some. Recorded here are fewer than 55,000 clones, with no singletons, and the ten leading clones hold about 2%. Specimen: peripheral blood mononuclear cells. The source is a person between 18 and 75 years old in good health.

There are many counts of this clone. The read gets to within 3 residues of the CDR3 end, and the germline J gene fills in the rest. The chain uses TRBV2 and TRBJ2-2; possibly TRBD2 for D (6 bases). Germline assignment: CDR1 SNHLY and CDR2 FYNNEI. Trimming removed 5 bases from V and 7 bases from J, with 14 bases in between. The CDR3 runs to 14 residues. This CDR3 reads CASSRDFGIGELFF. Partial CDR3 DNA: TGTGCCAGCAGTAGGGACTTCGGAATCGGGGAG.

This clone has ten or more counts. The read ends 3 residues early relative to the CDR3; the germline J gene fills the gap. This sequence joins TRBV13 and TRBJ2-7; D gene unclear. This CDR3 is built from 15 residues. CDR1 and CDR2 (germline): PRHDT, FYEKMQ (reference sequence). The V end was cut by 2 bases, the J end by 0 bases, with 11 bases between. The CDR3 DNA, read in part, is TGTGCCAGCAGCTTATATCAAACGGGCTCCTACGAG. Protein sequence: CASSLYQTGSYE. The CDR3 reads in full as CASSLYQTGSYEQYF.

This clone has a count of ten or more. The read ends 3 residues early relative to the CDR3; the germline J gene fills the gap. The V call is TRBV6-4, the J call TRBJ2-1; D not resolved. The CDR3 spans 9 residues. V was trimmed by 7 bases and J by 8 bases, leaving 3 bases between them. Germline CDR1 reads MRHNA; CDR2 reads SNTAGT. The DNA read from the CDR3 is TGTGCCAGCATCTATGAG. It codes for CASIYE. The entire CDR3 sequence reads CASIYEQFF.

This clone turned up a few times. The read ends 3 residues shy of where the CDR3 ends; the end is completed using the germline J gene. The gene calls are TRBV30 and TRBJ2-2; TRBD1 matches 7 bases. The CDR3 has 13 residues. The germline V gene has CDR1 GTSNPN and CDR2 SVGIG (reference sequence). The sequenced part of the CDR3 DNA is TGTGCCTGGAGTGCACAGGGGAATTCACCG. Protein: CAWSAQGNSP. The complete CDR3 protein is CAWSAQGNSPLFF.

This clone was detected ten times or more. The sequence runs out 3 residues before the end of the CDR3; the remainder is reconstructed from the germline J gene. V gene TRBV19 combines with J gene TRBJ1-1; D remains ambiguous. Germline V gives CDR1 LNHDA, CDR2 SQIVND (reference sequence). The CDR3 extends over 14 amino acids. CDR3: CASRPQRQSAEAFF. The CDR3 bases that were read are TGTGCCAGTCGACCACAGCGGCAGAGTGCCGAA.

At least ten counts were recorded for this clone. The read gets to within 3 residues of the CDR3 end, and the germline J gene fills in the rest. V gene TRBV5-6 combines with J gene TRBJ1-2; 7 nucleotides agree with TRBD1. The CDR3 loop spans 13 amino acids. Germline lookup yields CDR1 SGHDT and CDR2 YYEEEE. The V segment lost 3 bases and the J segment 4 bases; nucleotides outside the gene matches: 3. The part of the CDR3 DNA that was read is TGTGCCAGCAGCTCTACAGGGGTCTATGGC. Translated: CASSSTGVYG. The full CDR3 protein reads CASSSTGVYGYTF. Full variable domain (remainder filled in from reference TRBV5-6 and TRBJ1-2): DAGVTQSPTHLIKTRGQQVTLRCSPKSGHDTVSWYQQALGQGPQFIFQYYEEEERQRGNFPDRFSGHQFPNYSSELNVNALLLGDSALYLCASSSTGVYGYTFGSGTRLTVV.

This clone was found many times. The sequence runs out 3 residues before the end of the CDR3; the remainder is reconstructed from the germline J gene. The chain is built from TRBV7-2 and TRBJ1-2, with D possibly matching TRBD1 (5 bases). CDR3 length: 13 amino acids. Germline V CDR1 and CDR2: SGHTA, FQGNSA. CDR3 residues: CASSLGWGGGYTF. CDR3 DNA, as far as it was read: TGTGCCAGCAGCTTAGGTTGGGGCGGAGGC.

This clone was observed at least ten times. The read ends 3 residues shy of where the CDR3 ends; the end is completed using the germline J gene. The chain links TRBV29-1 to TRBJ2-7, with 10 bases lining up with TRBD2. V gave up 1 base and J gave up 3 bases; unmatched junction bases: 3. The length of the CDR3 is 14 residues. From germline, CDR1 is SQVTM and CDR2 ANQGSEA. The CDR3 loop is CSVEALAGGYEQYF. CDR3 DNA (partial): TGCAGCGTTGAAGCGTTAGCGGGGGGCTACGAG.

This clone was counted many times. The read terminates 3 residues ahead of where the CDR3 ends, so the germline J gene completes it. The rearrangement uses TRBV9 and TRBJ2-3; 7 nucleotides agree with TRBD2. V dropped 3 bases and J dropped 1; count of bases not matched to a gene: 5. The CDR3 extends over 15 amino acids. CDR1 is SGDLS and CDR2 is YYNGEE in the germline V gene. CDR3 DNA, as far as it was read: TGTGCCAGCAGCGCCCGGGGGGATGGCACAGATACG. Encoded protein: CASSARGDGTDT. The full CDR3 protein reads CASSARGDGTDTQYF.

This clone has ten or more counts. The sequence runs out 3 residues before the end of the CDR3; the remainder is reconstructed from the germline J gene. The chain couples TRBV29-1 to TRBJ1-1, with 8 bases aligning to TRBD1. V was clipped by 7 bases and J by 3 bases; unmatched bases: 4. The CDR3 consists of 12 residues. The germline V gene has CDR1 SQVTM and CDR2 ANQGSEA. The CDR3 reads CSGQGLHTEAFF. The sequenced CDR3 bases are TGCAGCGGACAGGGGCTACACACTGAA.

This clone was observed at least ten times. The CDR3 end lies 3 residues beyond the end of the read and is filled in from the germline J gene. V is TRBV30 and J is TRBJ1-1; no definite D call. The V gene's germline CDR1 is GTSNPN and CDR2 SVGIG (reference sequence). The CDR3 runs to 10 residues. The CDR3 spells CAWSDSGAFF. The sequenced CDR3 bases are TGTGCCTGGAGTGATTCGGGG.

This clone was seen many times. From the germline J gene comes the end of the CDR3, since the read stops 3 residues before it. The V and J genes are TRBV18 and TRBJ2-1, with 7 bases fitting TRBD1. The CDR3 has 22 amino acids. Trimming cost V 3 bases and J 3 bases; bases outside gene matches: 26. Per the germline V gene, CDR1 is KGHSH and CDR2 is LQKENI. The DNA read from the CDR3 is TGTGCCAGCTCACCCAACCTGTGGACCGGCCCCGGTGAGGGGGCCCTCTACAATGAG. Protein product: CASSPNLWTGPGEGALYNE. The full CDR3 is CASSPNLWTGPGEGALYNEQFF.

This clone has a count of ten or more. The read stops 3 residues short of the end of the CDR3; the missing end is completed from the germline J gene. V and J are TRBV14 and TRBJ2-7, with 9 bases lining up with TRBD2. With 1 base clipped from V and 1 base from J, the junction kept 2 bases outside the gene matches. This CDR3 has 15 residues. Germline V gene sequence: CDR1 SGHDN, CDR2 FVKESK. Here the CDR3 reads CASSQVSGGSYEQYF. The CDR3 DNA, read in part, is TGTGCCAGCAGCCAAGTTAGCGGGGGTTCCTACGAG.

This clone was counted at least ten times. Read coverage stops 3 residues before the CDR3 terminus; the germline J gene supplies the remainder. The V and J genes are TRBV6-2 or TRBV6-3 and TRBJ1-6, with TRBD1 matching 7 bases. The CDR3 is 15 amino acids. The germline CDR1 and CDR2 sequences are MNHEY and SVGEGT. V lost 5 bases, J lost 5 bases, and 6 bases stayed unmatched. CDR3 protein: CASSTGTANNSPLHF. CDR3 DNA, as far as it was read: TGTGCCAGCAGTACAGGGACAGCAAATAATTCACCC.

This clone has only a few counts. The sequence runs out 3 residues before the end of the CDR3; the remainder is reconstructed from the germline J gene. This chain joins TRBV19 and TRBJ1-2, with TRBD1 identical over 9 bases. With V trimmed by 5 bases and J by 2 bases, 9 bases remained unmatched. CDR1 LNHDA and CDR2 SQIVND come from the germline V gene (reference sequence). The CDR3 is 16 residues long. The sequenced part of the CDR3 DNA is TGTGCCAGTAGTCCCTCATACAGGGGGCCGAACTATGGC. It translates to CASSPSYRGPNYG. The full CDR3 protein reads CASSPSYRGPNYGYTF.

There are a few counts of this clone. The DNA ends 3 residues before the CDR3 does, and the rest of the CDR3 is filled in from the germline J gene. The genes are TRBV18 and TRBJ1-1; TRBD1 matches 9 bases. The CDR3 is 12 residues long. CDR1 KGHSH and CDR2 LQKENI come from the germline V gene. The V segment lost 3 bases and the J segment 7 bases; nucleotides outside the gene matches: 0. The CDR3 sequence is CASSPDRGEAFF. CDR3 bases read: TGTGCCAGCTCACCGGACAGGGGTGAA.

This clone was seen at least ten times. The CDR3 is cut off 3 residues early in the read; its end comes from the germline J gene. The V and J genes are TRBV5-1 and TRBJ1-4, with D perhaps matching TRBD1 (6 bases). The CDR3 is 14 residues long. Germline loops: CDR1 SGHRS, CDR2 YFSETQ. The V end lost 4 bases, the J end lost 8 bases, and 15 bases lay between the germline ends. Incomplete CDR3 DNA: TGCGCCAGCAGCCAGGGGCAGTCTGGAGAAAAA. It encodes CASSQGQSGEK. The complete CDR3 protein is CASSQGQSGEKLFF.

This clone has only a few counts. The read terminates 3 residues ahead of where the CDR3 ends, so the germline J gene completes it. V and J are TRBV13 and TRBJ2-1; D might be TRBD2 (7 bases). The CDR3 spans 16 residues. The germline CDR1 and CDR2 sequences are PRHDT and FYEKMQ (reference sequence). The V gene lost 4 bases and the J gene lost 2 bases, with 15 bases spanning the gap. Incomplete CDR3 DNA: TGTGCCAGCAGCTGGGGGGGGGCCAGCGCCTACAATGAG. Translated, it gives CASSWGGASAYNE. The whole CDR3 region reads CASSWGGASAYNEQFF.

Only a few counts were recorded for this clone. Partial CDR3 DNA: TGTGCCAGCAAGGGCGACCCGGAGACC. This translates into CASKGDPET. The CDR3 in its entirety is CASKGDPETQYF. This rearrangement joins TRBV7-9 to TRBJ2-5, with D uncertain. The read comes to an end 3 residues before the CDR3 does, leaving the germline J gene to fill in the end. V was trimmed by 7 bases and J by 5 bases, leaving 11 bases between them. CDR1 and CDR2 from the germline V gene are SEHNR and FQNEAQ (reference sequence). The CDR3 loop spans 12 amino acids. Full variable domain (remainder filled in from reference TRBV7-9 and TRBJ2-5): DTGVSQNPRHKITKRGQNVTFRCDPISEHNRLYWYRQTLGQGPEFLTYFQNEAQLEKSRLLSDRFSAERPKGSFSTLEIQRTEQGDSAMYLCASKGDPETQYFGPGTRLLVL.

This clone showed up many times. The read falls 3 residues short of the CDR3 end, and the missing part is taken from the germline J gene. This rearrangement joins TRBV6-1 to TRBJ2-7; TRBD1 or TRBD2 may be the D gene (7 bases each). The CDR3 is 14 amino acids. Germline-derived CDR1 and CDR2 are MNHNS and SASEGT. The ends were cut back, 3 bases at V and 4 bases at J, with 13 bases in the middle. CDR3 loop: CASSDRGRVYEQYF. The part of the CDR3 DNA that was read is TGTGCCAGCAGTGACAGGGGGAGGGTATACGAG.

Turning to this clone: The CDR3 end falls 3 residues outside the read, so it is completed with the germline J gene. The V gene is TRBV6-1, the J gene TRBJ2-4; no reliable D call. The CDR3 sequence is 14 residues long. Looked up from germline, CDR1 is MNHNS and CDR2 is SASEGT. The sequenced part of the CDR3 DNA is TGTGCCAGCAGTGAATCGATTACAAACTATGGT. As protein: CASSESITNYG. The whole CDR3 is CASSESITNYGQYF.

Many counts were recorded for this clone. Read coverage stops 3 residues before the CDR3 terminus; the germline J gene supplies the remainder. This chain uses TRBV30 with TRBJ1-5; D is undetermined. V lost 1 base and J 2 bases, leaving 12 bases between the germline ends. Germline CDR1 and CDR2: GTSNPN and SVGIG (reference sequence). The length of the CDR3 is 15 residues. Incomplete CDR3 DNA: TGTGCCTGGAGTGAGGCCGCCGGGGGCAATCAGCCC. Residues: CAWSEAAGGNQP. The full CDR3 reads CAWSEAAGGNQPQHF.

This clone was seen ten or more times. The read ends 3 residues shy of where the CDR3 ends; the end is completed using the germline J gene. The rearrangement joins TRBV6-1 to TRBJ2-5, with D possibly TRBD1 on 5 matching bases. The CDR3 is 15 residues long. V was cut by 1 base and J by 7 bases, with 16 bases left in between. The V gene's germline CDR1 is MNHNS and CDR2 SASEGT. The CDR3 spells CASSEGRTPSGTQYF. The sequenced part of the CDR3 DNA is TGTGCCAGCAGTGAAGGTAGGACACCCTCGGGGACC.

This clone was seen many times. The DNA ends 3 residues before the CDR3 does, and the rest of the CDR3 is filled in from the germline J gene. The genes are TRBV30 and TRBJ1-5; D is unresolved. In germline, CDR1 is GTSNPN, CDR2 SVGIG (reference sequence). V lost 2 bases and J 9 bases, leaving 20 bases between the germline ends. The CDR3 totals 15 residues. CDR3 amino acids: CAWSSHEGTLVPQHF. The CDR3 DNA, read in part, is TGTGCCTGGAGTTCCCACGAGGGTACTCTGGTGCCC.

Details on this clone: The CDR3 extends 3 residues past the end of the read, so its final part is completed from the germline J gene. The genes are TRBV10-3 and TRBJ2-7, with TRBD1 identical over 8 bases. The CDR3 spans 14 residues. J was trimmed by 1 base and V by 7 bases; bases with no gene match: 6. Germline-derived CDR1 and CDR2 are ENHRY and SYGVKD. Incomplete CDR3 DNA: TGTGCCATCATGGACAGGGATAATTCCTACGAG. Translating gives CAIMDRDNSYE. The entire CDR3 protein is CAIMDRDNSYEQYF.